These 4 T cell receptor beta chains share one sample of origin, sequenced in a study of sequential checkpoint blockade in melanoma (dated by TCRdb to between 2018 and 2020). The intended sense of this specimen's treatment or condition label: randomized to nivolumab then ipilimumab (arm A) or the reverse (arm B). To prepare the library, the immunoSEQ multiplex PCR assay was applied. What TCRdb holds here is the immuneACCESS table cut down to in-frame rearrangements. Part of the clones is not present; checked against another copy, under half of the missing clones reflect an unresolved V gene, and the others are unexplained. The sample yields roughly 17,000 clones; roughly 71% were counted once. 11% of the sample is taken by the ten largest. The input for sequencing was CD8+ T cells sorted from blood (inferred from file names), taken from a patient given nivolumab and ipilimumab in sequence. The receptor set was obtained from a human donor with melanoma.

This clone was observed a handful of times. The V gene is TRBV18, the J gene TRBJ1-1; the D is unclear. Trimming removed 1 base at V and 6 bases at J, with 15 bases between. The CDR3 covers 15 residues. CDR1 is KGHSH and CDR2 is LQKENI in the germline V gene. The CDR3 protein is CASSPRKATRSEAFF. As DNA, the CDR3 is TGTGCCAGCTCACCACGAAAGGCCACGAGGTCTGAAGCTTTCTTT.

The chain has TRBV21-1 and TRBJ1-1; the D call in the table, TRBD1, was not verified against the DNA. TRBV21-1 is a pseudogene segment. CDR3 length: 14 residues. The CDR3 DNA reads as TGTGCCAGCAGCAAAGACCAGGGGCTTATTGAAGCTTTCTTT. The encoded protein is CASSKDQGLIEAFF.

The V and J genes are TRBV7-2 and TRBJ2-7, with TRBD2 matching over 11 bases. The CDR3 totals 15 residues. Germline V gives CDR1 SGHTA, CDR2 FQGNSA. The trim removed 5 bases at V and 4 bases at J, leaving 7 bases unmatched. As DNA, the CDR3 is TGTGCCAGCAGCCACCGACTAGCGGGACGATACGAGCAGTACTTC. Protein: CASSHRLAGRYEQYF.

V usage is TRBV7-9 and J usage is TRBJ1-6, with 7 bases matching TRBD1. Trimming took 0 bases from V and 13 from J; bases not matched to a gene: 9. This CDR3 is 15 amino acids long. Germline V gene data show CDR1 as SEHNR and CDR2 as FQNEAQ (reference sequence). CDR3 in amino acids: CASSLADLGQSPLHF. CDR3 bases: TGTGCCAGCAGCTTAGCGGACCTGGGACAGTCCCCCCTCCACTTT.